Each of the 5 T cell receptor beta chains below was sequenced from the same sample in a study of shared T cell receptors in the human thymus. Here immunoSEQ multiplex PCR was the method, and the copy in TCRdb shows in-frame clones only, minus some. The sample lists 540,000 or so clones; about four fifths were seen once. This same sample was also taken into another study, of human thymus T cells.

Sample: thymocytes. These receptors were obtained from a boy in the first two years of life with a congenital heart defect.

The J gene is TRBJ1-2, the V gene TRBV14; D unclear. CDR1 and CDR2 from the germline V gene are SGHDN and FVKESK. With 0 bases removed from V and 3 bases from J, the gap between germline ends came to 8 bases. The CDR3 has 14 amino acids. This CDR3 is CASSQDRIHYGYTF. The CDR3 DNA reads TGTGCCAGCAGCCAAGACAGGATACACTATGGCTACACCTTC.

This clone was observed a few times. This chain joins TRBV10-2 and TRBJ2-1; D is possibly TRBD1 (6 bases). This CDR3 contains 14 residues. Per the germline V gene, CDR1 is WSHSY and CDR2 is SAAADI. V lost 11 bases and J lost 3, with 17 bases in between. For the CDR3, the DNA is TGCGCCTCTCTGGGGGCTAGTTACTACAATGAGCAGTTCTTC. Its translation: CASLGASYYNEQFF.

In DNA, the CDR3 is TGTGCCAGCAGTCCGCGGGACAGAATAGACACAGATACGCAGTATTTT. Protein product: CASSPRDRIDTDTQYF. The chain is built from TRBV27 and TRBJ2-3, with a weak D call TRBD1 (7 bases). This CDR3 has 16 amino acids. CDR1 MNHEY and CDR2 SMNVEV come from the germline V gene (reference sequence). V was cut by 5 bases and J by 2 bases, with 17 bases left in between.

This chain uses TRBV5-8 with TRBJ1-5, with 9 bases that match TRBD1. The CDR3 runs 14 residues. J gave up 6 bases and V 3 bases, and 4 bases lay outside the gene matches. The germline V gene encodes CDR1 SGHTS and CDR2 YDEGEE. The CDR3 region has the DNA TGTGCCAGCAGCTGGGACAGGGACCGTCAGCCCCAGCATTTT. Residues: CASSWDRDRQPQHF.

This sequence joins TRBV5-1 and TRBJ1-2; no firm D call. CDR1 and CDR2 (germline): SGHRS, YFSETQ. The CDR3 extends over 13 amino acids. Trimming pared 0 bases from V and 4 bases from J, leaving 7 bases between. The CDR3 is CASSLGAAYGYTF. CDR3 coding DNA: TGCGCCAGCAGCTTGGGGGCAGCCTATGGCTACACCTTC.